This T cell receptor (beta chain) originates from a study of blood T cell repertoires in COVID-19. Produced via immunoSEQ multiplex PCR; TCRdb's table is partial and in-frame only. This table has fewer than 350,000 clones, more than 80% appearing once. This sequence originates from a woman between 25 and 40 years old with COVID-19, enrolled during active disease. The sequencing input was peripheral blood.

DNA of the CDR3: TGTGCCAGCAGTTACTCTCAGACTAGCTGGAACATTCAGTACTTC. As protein: CASSYSQTSWNIQYF. This sequence joins TRBV6-5 and TRBJ2-4; TRBD2 aligns across 7 bases. Germline V gene lookup returns CDR1 MNHEY and CDR2 SVGAGI. The CDR3 runs to 15 residues. After removal of 0 bases from V and 7 bases from J, the junction contained 6 bases not matched to a gene.